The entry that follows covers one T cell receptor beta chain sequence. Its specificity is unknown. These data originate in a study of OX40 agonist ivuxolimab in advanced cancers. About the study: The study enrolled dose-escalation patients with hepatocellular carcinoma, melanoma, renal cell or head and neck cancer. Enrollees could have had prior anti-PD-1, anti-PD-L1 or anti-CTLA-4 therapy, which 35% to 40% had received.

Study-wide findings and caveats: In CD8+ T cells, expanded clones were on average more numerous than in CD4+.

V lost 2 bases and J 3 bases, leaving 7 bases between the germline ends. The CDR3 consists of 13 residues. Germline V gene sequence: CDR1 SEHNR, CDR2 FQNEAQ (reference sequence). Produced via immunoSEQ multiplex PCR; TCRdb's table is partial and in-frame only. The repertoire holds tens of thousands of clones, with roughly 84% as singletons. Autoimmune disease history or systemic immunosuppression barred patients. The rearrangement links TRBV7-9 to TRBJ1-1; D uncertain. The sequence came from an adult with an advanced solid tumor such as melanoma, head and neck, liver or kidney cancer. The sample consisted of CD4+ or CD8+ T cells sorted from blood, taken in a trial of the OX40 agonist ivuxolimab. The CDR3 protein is CASSLSVDTEAFF. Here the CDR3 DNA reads TGTGCCAGCAGCTTATCGGTCGACACTGAAGCTTTCTTT.